This T cell receptor beta chain was sequenced for a study of T cells in Graves' hyperthyroidism and ophthalmopathy. Study-wide results and limits: Most expanded thyroid clonotypes above 0.001 also appeared in blood.

Concerning this clonotype itself: Its matching antigen is unknown.

This CDR3 is built from 16 residues. V lost 1 base and J 4 bases, leaving 17 bases between the germline ends. CDR1 is DFQATT and CDR2 is SNEGSKA in the germline V gene (reference sequence). Authors of the study amplified TCR beta CDR3 regions from RNA transcripts. HTBI primers were employed in a first-round RT-PCR of the TCR CDR3. TCRdb reprocessed the multiplex PCR reads with MiXCR, giving one entry per CDR3 protein. The data contain more than 550,000 distinct CDR3 sequences, 45% of them singletons. The J gene is TRBJ1-5, the V gene TRBV20-1, with D unclear. Sequenced input: peripheral blood or thyroid tissue (not recorded which). This TCR was recovered from an adult man with Graves' disease, either hyperthyroidism or ophthalmopathy (not recorded which). The CDR3 spells CSARAGSTLLNQPQHF. The CDR3, as DNA: TGCAGTGCTAGAGCCGGGAGTACGCTTTTGAATCAGCCCCAGCATTTT.